The 2 T cell receptor beta chains in this list originate from one sample, sequenced in a study of human T cells and chemical hapten exposure (dated by TCRdb to about 2021). What this sample's time point label stands for: healthy volunteer bleed at 2 weeks. Total RNA was extracted from unfractionated whole blood that had been collected in Tempus Blood RNA tubes. To prepare the library, RACE was applied. Instrument used: NextSeq 500. The public reads were quality trimmed at Q25 with fastp and then assembled into clones with MiXCR by TCRdb, keeping productive beta chains. Rows with one shared CDR3 protein collapse into an entry with the most common genes and DNA. Across this sample there are about 130,000 distinct CDR3 sequences, with more than 7.5% seen only once. 1.5% to 2% of the sample comes from the top ten. Sequencing was performed on whole blood. These receptors were obtained from a male donor in good health. Some clones in this sample may be carry-over from other donors' samples.

The sample holds many counts of this clonotype. The chain employs TRBV6-5 and TRBJ2-2; the D gene is possibly TRBD2 (5 bases). Germline V CDR1 and CDR2: MNHEY, SVGAGI. The CDR3 extends over 14 amino acids. V was clipped by 3 bases and J by 4 bases, with 9 bases between them. Here the CDR3 DNA reads TGTGCCAGCAGTTATACTAGGATCACCGGGGAGCTGTTTTTT. Amino acids: CASSYTRITGELFF.

The V call is TRBV20-1, the J call TRBJ2-1, with unresolved D. Per germline, CDR1 DFQATT and CDR2 SNEGSKA (reference sequence). The CDR3 covers 13 residues. The germline V and J ends were trimmed by 6 bases and 8 bases, with 17 bases remaining between them. The CDR3 sequence: CSAWYHQIDEQFF. The CDR3 DNA is TGCAGTGCCTGGTACCATCAGATCGATGAGCAGTTCTTC.